This T cell receptor (beta chain) was identified during a study of blood T cell repertoires in COVID-19. Seattle-derived patients entered the study during active infection and were followed longitudinally. A single count supports this clone. Original analysis: Amplification from reference gene primers served as the basis for estimated nucleated cell counts. This table comes from immunoSEQ multiplex PCR, and its TCRdb copy is limited to in-frame clones, with some not included. The DNA was the basis for D and trimming; V, J and clone size are from that table. The top ten clones hold 2% to 3% of a sample with over 150,000 clones, around nine tenths of them seen once. The V end was cut by 5 bases, the J end by 0 bases, with 7 bases between. The length of the CDR3 is 13 residues. The germline V gene has CDR1 MDHEN and CDR2 SYDVKM.

This clonotype was obtained from an elderly woman with COVID-19, enrolled during active disease. The chain recombines TRBV28 with TRBJ1-1; D call uncertain. Sequencing was carried out using peripheral blood. The CDR3 sequence: CASSGQLNTEAFF. In DNA, the CDR3 is TGTGCCAGCAGTGGGCAGTTGAACACTGAAGCTTTCTTT.